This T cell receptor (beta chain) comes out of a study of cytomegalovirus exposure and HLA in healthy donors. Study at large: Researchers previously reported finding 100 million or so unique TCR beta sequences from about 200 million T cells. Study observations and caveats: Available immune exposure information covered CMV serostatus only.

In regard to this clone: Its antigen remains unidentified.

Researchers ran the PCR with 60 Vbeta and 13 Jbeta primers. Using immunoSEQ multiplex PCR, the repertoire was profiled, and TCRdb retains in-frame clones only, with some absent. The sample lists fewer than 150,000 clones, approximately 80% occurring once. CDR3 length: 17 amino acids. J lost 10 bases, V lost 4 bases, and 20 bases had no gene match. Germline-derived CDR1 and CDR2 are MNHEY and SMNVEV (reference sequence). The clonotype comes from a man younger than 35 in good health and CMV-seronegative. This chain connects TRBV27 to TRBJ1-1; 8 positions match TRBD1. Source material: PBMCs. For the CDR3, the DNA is TGTGCCAGCAGTTCAGTACAGGGGGGCTCTGATCTCCGCTCAGCTTTCTTT. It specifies CASSSVQGGSDLRSAFF.